Listed below are T cell receptor beta chains from one sample, sequenced in a study of Graves' ophthalmopathy and Graves' hyperthyroidism. TCRdb called the multiplex PCR reads again in MiXCR, with one record for every CDR3 protein. The sample includes about 500,000 distinct CDR3 sequences, roughly 40% seen only once; the top ten take about 4%. Sequenced: peripheral blood or thyroid tissue (not recorded which). Receptor source: an adult man with Graves' hyperthyroidism. The CDR3 runs from the conserved cysteine through the conserved F or W.

v_gene	j_gene	len	CDR3aa
TRBV6-1	TRBJ2-6	18	CASSATGTGSSGANVLTF
TRBV7-9	TRBJ2-5	18	CASSQPGHPKEYQETHYF
TRBV7-9	TRBJ2-7	12	CASSFQGSEQYF
TRBV29-1	TRBJ1-1	11	CSVRPARTVFF
TRBV20-1	TRBJ1-5	17	CSAVDRLAGTYNQPQHF
TRBV30	TRBJ2-7	15	CAWSVGPSSSYEQYF
TRBV29-1	TRBJ2-5	15	CSVGTSGIIQETQYF
TRBV7-9	TRBJ1-1	15	CASSLTYRGNTEAFF
TRBV7-2	TRBJ2-7	13	CATAGTGSYEQYF
TRBV24-1	TRBJ2-7	15	CATSDPSQGPYEQYF
TRBV29-1	TRBJ2-5	14	CSVRDRAYNETQYF
TRBV4-1	TRBJ1-4	15	CASSQGQIHNEKLFF
TRBV20-1	TRBJ1-4	14	CSAQELATNEKLFF
TRBV7-8	TRBJ2-7	16	CASSAHRFRESNEQYF
TRBV12-3/TRBV12-4	TRBJ2-2	13	CASRWGLAGELFF
TRBV12-3/TRBV12-4	TRBJ2-6	14	CASSFWQGANVLTF
TRBV5-1	TRBJ2-7	15	CASSPGQGGYREQYF
TRBV5-1	TRBJ2-2	14	CASVGDPNTGELFF
TRBV6-5	TRBJ2-7	14	CASRPSGGWDTQYF
TRBV4-1	TRBJ2-5	19	CASSLPGRPLAGSGETQYF
TRBV29-1	TRBJ2-7	10	CSAHSYEQYF
TRBV29-1	TRBJ1-1	14	CSAPGQGMNTEAFF
TRBV12-3/TRBV12-4	TRBJ2-5	15	CASSLAGGFQETQYF
TRBV5-1	TRBJ2-7	15	CASNSIQGSFNEQYF
TRBV13	TRBJ2-7	13	CASSFDPFNEQYF
TRBV2	TRBJ1-1	14	CASTGVPGGNTRYF
TRBV7-2	TRBJ1-4	15	CASSFGLATNEKLFF
TRBV7-9	TRBJ2-7	15	CASSLSLASTYEQYF
TRBV12-3/TRBV12-4	TRBJ1-1	14	CASSFRGFDTEAFF
TRBV5-1	TRBJ2-5	13	CASSPVGRETQYF
TRBV7-9	TRBJ2-7	15	CASSSRRGEVWEQYF
TRBV7-9	TRBJ2-7	14	CASSSSTRQYEQYF
TRBV5-1	TRBJ2-7	15	CASSPSGGSMYEQYF
TRBV6-1	TRBJ1-4	15	CASSERGTSREKLFF
TRBV25-1	TRBJ1-2	15	CASSGDTGGSDGYTF
TRBV2	TRBJ2-5	12	CASAGSSETQYF
TRBV7-6	TRBJ1-6	15	CASSLDGNLDSPLHF
TRBV10-3	TRBJ2-2	17	CAISEPPGSGYTGELFF
TRBV5-8	TRBJ1-2	15	CASSLFRGYDYGYTF
TRBV15	TRBJ1-1	14	CATSRDPGWSEAFF
TRBV2	TRBJ1-2	11	CAITGRRGHTF
TRBV9	TRBJ2-7	15	CASSAGVSNSYEQYF
TRBV25-1	TRBJ2-7	15	CASSDGTGDPYEQYF
TRBV29-1	TRBJ2-7	12	CSVAEGFYEQYF
TRBV10-3	TRBJ2-2	12	CAVSAGTGELFF
TRBV12-3/TRBV12-4	TRBJ2-3	16	CASSPPKAGRSDTQYF
TRBV7-6	TRBJ1-5	14	CASSLNRGDQPQHF
TRBV20-1	TRBJ1-5	17	CSARDHEQGMVDQPQHF
TRBV24-1	TRBJ2-5	15	CATSDTSGSHETQYF
TRBV28	TRBJ2-7	13	CASFRRDTYEQYF
TRBV6-6	TRBJ1-6	13	CASLIQKDSPLHF
TRBV20-1	TRBJ1-2	13	CSADATGGYGYTF
TRBV7-2	TRBJ2-3	14	CASSLLTGSDTQYF
TRBV29-1	TRBJ1-1	12	CSAIATVPQAFF
TRBV7-2	TRBJ1-2	15	CASSLVARWNYGYTF
TRBV10-1	TRBJ2-3	15	CASSVKRELSDTQYF
TRBV7-3	TRBJ2-2	15	CASSLLKSAGGELFF
TRBV11-3	TRBJ2-3	13	CASSLETRDTQYF
TRBV24-1	TRBJ1-5	14	CATGDSVVSGPQHF